These 25 T cell receptor beta chains were all obtained from the same sample, sequenced in a study of PD-1 blockade in classical Hodgkin lymphoma. Profiling relied on immunoSEQ multiplex PCR, and the TCRdb table lists in-frame clones only, not all of them. The sample includes 30,000 or so clones, 75% to 85% seen only once; the top ten take around a third. Every single patient, without exception, relapsed after autologous stem cell transplantation, and brentuximab vedotin exposure varied. Sequences were derived from peripheral blood mononuclear cells (PBMCs), sampled at baseline. The receptor source for this set is a human donor with classical Hodgkin lymphoma.

The CDR3 spells CASTGENTEAFF. For the CDR3, the DNA is TGTGCCAGCACGGGGGAGAACACTGAAGCTTTCTTT. The chain has TRBV6-1 and TRBJ1-1; TRBD1 might be the D (5 bases). This CDR3 region has 12 residues. V was shortened by 7 bases and J by 1 base, with 7 bases between the two germline ends. The germline CDR1 and CDR2 sequences are MNHNS and SASEGT.

V and J are TRBV10-3 and TRBJ1-5, with a tentative D call TRBD1 (6 bases). This CDR3 region has 16 residues. CDR1 ENHRY and CDR2 SYGVKD come from the germline V gene. V lost 2 bases and J lost 2, with 13 bases in between. The CDR3 sequence: CAISEQGNFGNQPQHF. CDR3 DNA: TGTGCCATCAGTGAGCAGGGGAATTTTGGCAATCAGCCCCAGCATTTT.

J is TRBJ1-3 and V is TRBV11-3; D might be TRBD1 (5 bases). Germline V gene data show CDR1 as SGHNT and CDR2 as YENEEA. The CDR3 covers 15 residues. The germline V and J ends were trimmed by 1 base and 2 bases, with 9 bases remaining between them. CDR3 nucleotide sequence: TGTGCCAGCAGCTTAGTAGGGGCGACTGGAAACACCATATATTTT. This translates into CASSLVGATGNTIYF.

This clone was picked up a small number of times. The chain couples TRBV2 to TRBJ1-5; the D is unclear. The CDR3 has 14 amino acids. The V end was cut by 6 bases, the J end by 2 bases, with 11 bases between. CDR1 and CDR2 from the germline V gene are SNHLY and FYNNEI. The CDR3 spells CASRATARNQPQHF. CDR3 bases: TGTGCCAGCAGGGCGACGGCCCGCAATCAGCCCCAGCATTTT. The entire variable domain, with the rest obtained from reference TRBV2 and TRBJ1-5, is as follows: EPEVTQTPSHQVTQMGQEVILRCVPISNHLYFYWYRQILGQKVEFLVSFYNNEISEKSEIFDDQFSVERPDGSNFTLKIRSTKLEDSAMYFCASRATARNQPQHFGDGTRLSIL.

This chain uses TRBV7-3 with TRBJ2-1; D ambiguous. The CDR3 loop spans 15 amino acids. CDR1 and CDR2 (germline): SGHTA, FQGTGA. The ends were cut back, 0 bases at V and 6 bases at J, with 12 bases in the middle. The CDR3: CASSLTTYLGNEQFF. The DNA for the CDR3 is TGTGCCAGCAGCTTAACCACGTATCTGGGCAATGAGCAGTTCTTC.

The genes are TRBV6-4 and TRBJ2-1; a possible D gene is TRBD1 (5 bases). The V and J ends lost 8 bases and 5 bases respectively, with 16 bases between them. Germline CDR1 is MRHNA and CDR2 is SNTAGT. The CDR3 is made up of 14 amino acids. The CDR3 nucleotides read TGTGCCAGCCAGGGCAGCGCGGCCAACAATGAGCAGTTCTTC. Its translation: CASQGSAANNEQFF.

This clone was observed once. V and J are TRBV19 and TRBJ1-6; possible D gene TRBD1, 5 bases. Looked up from germline, CDR1 is LNHDA and CDR2 is SQIVND (reference sequence). V was shortened by 4 bases and J by 2 bases, with 6 bases between the two germline ends. CDR3 length: 14 residues. This CDR3 is CASSTGTYNSPLHF. The CDR3 bases are TGTGCCAGTAGTACAGGGACCTATAATTCACCCCTCCACTTT.

This clone was detected only once. The gene calls are TRBV4-3 and TRBJ2-1; 9 nucleotides match TRBD2. Germline CDR1 LGHNA, CDR2 YSLEER. Germline trimming cut 1 base from V and 7 bases from J; bases unmatched to any gene: 8. The CDR3 totals 16 residues. This CDR3 reads CASSQALAGGLNEQFF. CDR3 sequence (DNA): TGCGCCAGCAGCCAAGCACTGGCGGGGGGGCTAAATGAGCAGTTCTTC.

This clone has a single count. The chain carries TRBV6-1 and TRBJ2-7; either TRBD1 or TRBD2 may supply D (5 bases each). In germline, CDR1 is MNHNS, CDR2 SASEGT. V was shortened by 1 base and J by 6 bases, with 19 bases between the two germline ends. The CDR3 is made up of 16 amino acids. In DNA form, the CDR3 reads TGTGCCAGCAGTGAAGGGATTGGGGACCGGAGAACCGAGCAGTACTTC. Residues: CASSEGIGDRRTEQYF.

This sequence joins TRBV7-9 and TRBJ2-1; D is ambiguous. Trimming cost V 0 bases and J 7 bases, with 7 bases left between them. The CDR3 length is 13 residues. Looked up from germline, CDR1 is SEHNR and CDR2 is FQNEAQ (reference sequence). CDR3 sequence: CASSLAVDNEQFF. The CDR3 DNA reads as TGTGCCAGCAGCTTAGCTGTAGATAATGAGCAGTTCTTC.

This clone was observed a few times. The chain couples TRBV5-5 to TRBJ1-1; D is undetermined. Germline CDR1 is SGHKS and CDR2 is YYEKEE (reference sequence). The CDR3 runs 15 residues. V lost 0 bases to trimming and J lost 10 bases, with 19 bases between them. CDR3 residues: CASSLAVTPPEVAFF. CDR3 sequence (DNA): TGTGCCAGCAGCTTGGCCGTAACACCTCCGGAGGTAGCTTTCTTT.

This clone was observed once. The chain links TRBV19 to TRBJ1-1; TRBD1 matches 7 bases. J lost 1 base, V lost 10 bases, and 3 bases had no gene match. The CDR3 length is 12 residues. Germline V gives CDR1 LNHDA, CDR2 SQIVND (reference sequence). DNA for the CDR3: TGTGCCACCCGGGACAGGAACACTGAAGCTTTCTTT. Its protein is CATRDRNTEAFF.

The chain is built from TRBV28 and TRBJ1-3; no definite D call. Germline CDR1 and CDR2: MDHEN and SYDVKM. The CDR3 runs to 16 residues. Trimming pared 2 bases from V and 0 bases from J, leaving 11 bases between. CDR3 DNA: TGTGCCAGCAGTTTAGACCGGGCCCTCTCTGGAAACACCATATATTTT. This gives the protein CASSLDRALSGNTIYF.

The chain has TRBV19 and TRBJ2-7; 7 bases match TRBD1. The CDR3 runs 16 residues. CDR1 and CDR2 from the germline V gene are LNHDA and SQIVND (reference sequence). Unmatched junction bases numbered 9, after V lost 3 bases and J lost 1 base. The CDR3: CASSITSTGWSYEQYF. The CDR3 coding sequence is TGTGCCAGTAGTATTACTTCGACAGGGTGGTCCTACGAGCAGTACTTC.

V usage is TRBV7-9 and J usage is TRBJ1-5, with 9 bases lining up with TRBD1. CDR1 and CDR2 (germline): SEHNR, FQNEAQ (reference sequence). Trimming took 5 bases from V and 5 from J; bases not matched to a gene: 10. The CDR3 is made up of 16 amino acids. The CDR3 loop is CASSIAGTGYDQPQHF. In DNA, the CDR3 is TGTGCCAGCAGCATTGCCGGGACAGGGTACGATCAGCCCCAGCATTTT.

The chain couples TRBV27 to TRBJ2-7; 9 bases match TRBD1. The CDR3 is 16 amino acids. V trimming: 5 bases; J trimming: 5 bases; junction bases outside the gene matches: 13. Germline CDR1 reads MNHEY; CDR2 reads SMNVEV (reference sequence). The CDR3 loop is CASSVGTGTLFHEQYF. The CDR3 DNA follows: TGTGCCAGCAGTGTCGGGACAGGGACCCTATTCCACGAGCAGTACTTC.

The chain recombines TRBV19 with TRBJ2-7; 7 nucleotides agree with TRBD1. V trimming: 9 bases; J trimming: 0 bases; junction bases outside the gene matches: 8. CDR1 is LNHDA, CDR2 SQIVND, per germline (reference sequence). CDR3 length: 14 residues. The DNA of the CDR3 is TGTGCCAGCCGACCGGGACAGAACTCCTACGAGCAGTACTTC. Its translation: CASRPGQNSYEQYF.

The chain couples TRBV7-7 to TRBJ1-2; tentatively, D is TRBD1 (6 bases). V lost 4 bases and J 2 bases, leaving 14 bases between the germline ends. The germline V gene encodes CDR1 SSHAT and CDR2 FNYEAQ (reference sequence). This CDR3 is 15 amino acids long. The DNA of the CDR3 is TGTGCCAGCAGCTACCGGACAGTGCCGAACTATGGCTACACCTTC. This gives the protein CASSYRTVPNYGYTF.

This clone was counted between two and nine times. This chain connects TRBV7-3 to TRBJ2-5; 8 bases are shared with TRBD2. This CDR3 comprises 14 residues. V shed 3 bases and J 7 bases; nucleotides not matched to a gene: 7. CDR1 and CDR2 (germline): SGHTA, FQGTGA. The CDR3 spells CASSFTGGPGTQYF. The CDR3 DNA sequence: TGTGCCAGCAGCTTTACGGGGGGGCCCGGGACCCAGTACTTC.

The genes are TRBV19 and TRBJ2-7, with 7 bases identical to TRBD1. J lost 2 bases, V lost 5 bases, and 3 bases had no gene match. Germline values: CDR1 LNHDA, CDR2 SQIVND (reference sequence). This CDR3 is built from 13 residues. CDR3 region: CASSVQGAYEQYF. The CDR3 coding sequence is TGTGCCAGTAGTGTTCAGGGGGCCTACGAGCAGTACTTC.

The chain carries TRBV10-3 and TRBJ1-1; tentative D call: TRBD1 (5 bases). The germline V gene has CDR1 ENHRY and CDR2 SYGVKD. Trimming removed 6 bases at V and 4 bases at J, with 9 bases between. The CDR3 spans 12 residues. The CDR3, as DNA: TGTGCCATCAGCGGCGGGGGCACTGAAGCTTTCTTT. Its translation: CAISGGGTEAFF.

The chain links TRBV6-5 to TRBJ2-3; possible D gene TRBD2, 5 bases. Germline CDR1 is MNHEY and CDR2 is SVGAGI. The CDR3 covers 14 residues. Trimming left V 4 bases short and J 6 bases short, with 14 bases between. The CDR3 region is CASSLYGGEDTQYF. CDR3 in DNA: TGTGCCAGCAGTTTGTACGGAGGAGAGGATACGCAGTATTTT.

The chain combines TRBV18 with TRBJ1-1; tentatively, D is TRBD1 (5 bases). V lost 5 bases and J 1 base, leaving 8 bases between the germline ends. From germline, CDR1 is KGHSH and CDR2 LQKENI. CDR3 length: 13 amino acids. The DNA for the CDR3 is TGTGCCAGCTCAGAAACAGGGAACACTGAAGCTTTCTTT. It is translated as CASSETGNTEAFF. Supplemented by reference TRBV18 and TRBJ1-1, the full variable domain reads NAGVMQNPRHLVRRRGQEARLRCSPMKGHSHVYWYRQLPEEGLKFMVYLQKENIIDESGMPKERFSAEFPKEGPSILRIQQVVRGDSAAYFCASSETGNTEAFFGQGTRLTVV.

The chain links TRBV10-3 to TRBJ2-7; the D is unclear. Germline V gives CDR1 ENHRY, CDR2 SYGVKD. V was clipped by 3 bases and J by 4 bases, with 4 bases between them. This CDR3 spans 11 amino acids. The CDR3 nucleotides are TGTGCCATCAGTGAAGGGTACGAGCAGTACTTC. Translation: CAISEGYEQYF.

The rearrangement joins TRBV2 to TRBJ1-5; D is uncertain. CDR3 size: 16 residues. Germline CDR1 SNHLY, CDR2 FYNNEI. V was trimmed by 5 bases and J by 2 bases, leaving 16 bases between them. The CDR3 bases are TGTGCCAGCAGTCATGCGGGAGTGCAGGGCAATCAGCCCCAGCATTTT. Translation: CASSHAGVQGNQPQHF.